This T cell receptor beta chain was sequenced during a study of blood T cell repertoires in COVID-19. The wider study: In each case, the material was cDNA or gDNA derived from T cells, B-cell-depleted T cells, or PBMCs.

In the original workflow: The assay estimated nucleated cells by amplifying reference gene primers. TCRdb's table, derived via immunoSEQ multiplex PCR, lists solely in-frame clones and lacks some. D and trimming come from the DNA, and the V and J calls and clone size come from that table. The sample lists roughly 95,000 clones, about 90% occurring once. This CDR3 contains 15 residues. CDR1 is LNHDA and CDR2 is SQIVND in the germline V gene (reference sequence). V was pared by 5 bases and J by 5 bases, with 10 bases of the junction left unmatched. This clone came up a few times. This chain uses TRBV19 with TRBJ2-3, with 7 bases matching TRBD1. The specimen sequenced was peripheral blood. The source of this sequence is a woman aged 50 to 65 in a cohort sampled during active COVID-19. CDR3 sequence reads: CASSLGQLLQDTQYF. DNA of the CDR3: TGTGCCAGTAGTCTGGGACAGCTCCTTCAAGATACGCAGTATTTT.